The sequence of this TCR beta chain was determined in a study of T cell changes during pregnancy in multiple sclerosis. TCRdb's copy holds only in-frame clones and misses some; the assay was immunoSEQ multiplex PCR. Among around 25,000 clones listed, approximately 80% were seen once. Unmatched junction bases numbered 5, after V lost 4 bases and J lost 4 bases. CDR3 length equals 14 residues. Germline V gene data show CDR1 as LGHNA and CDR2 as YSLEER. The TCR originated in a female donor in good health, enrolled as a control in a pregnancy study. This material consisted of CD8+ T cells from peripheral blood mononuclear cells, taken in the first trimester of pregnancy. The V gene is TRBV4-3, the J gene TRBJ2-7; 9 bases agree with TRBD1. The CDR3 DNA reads TGCGCCAGCAGCCTTTCGGACAGGGGTTACGAGCAGTACTTC. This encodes CASSLSDRGYEQYF.